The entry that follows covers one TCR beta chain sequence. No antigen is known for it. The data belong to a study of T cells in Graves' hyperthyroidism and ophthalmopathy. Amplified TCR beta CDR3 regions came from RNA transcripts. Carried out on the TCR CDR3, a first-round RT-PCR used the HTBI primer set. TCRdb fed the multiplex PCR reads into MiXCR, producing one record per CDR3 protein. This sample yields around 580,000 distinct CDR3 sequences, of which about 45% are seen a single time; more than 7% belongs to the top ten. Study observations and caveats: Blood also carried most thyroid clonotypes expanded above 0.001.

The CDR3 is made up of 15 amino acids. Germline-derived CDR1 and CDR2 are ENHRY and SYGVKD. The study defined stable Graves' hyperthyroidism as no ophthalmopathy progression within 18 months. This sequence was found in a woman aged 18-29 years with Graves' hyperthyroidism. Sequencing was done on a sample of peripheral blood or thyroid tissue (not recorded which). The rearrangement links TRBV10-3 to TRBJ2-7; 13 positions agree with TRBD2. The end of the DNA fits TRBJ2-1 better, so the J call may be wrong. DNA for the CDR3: TGTGCCTCCGGGGCGACTAGCGGGAGGAACGATGAGCAGTTCTTC. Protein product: CASGATSGRNDEQFF.